These 21 T cell receptor beta chains share one sample of origin, sequenced in a study of blood T cell repertoires in COVID-19. This table comes from immunoSEQ multiplex PCR, and its TCRdb copy is limited to in-frame clones, with some not included. The sample consists of approximately 210,000 clones, 92% of them appearing once. The sequenced material came from peripheral blood. The receptor source for this set is a young man with acute or convalescent COVID-19.

The V gene is TRBV5-6, the J gene TRBJ1-2; D not resolved. CDR1 and CDR2 from the germline V gene are SGHDT and YYEEEE. This CDR3 spans 18 amino acids. V lost 2 bases and J 2 bases, leaving 22 bases between the germline ends. The CDR3 sequence is CASSFGLGLWAENYGYTF. The CDR3 coding sequence is TGTGCCAGCAGCTTTGGGTTGGGCCTATGGGCCGAAAACTATGGCTACACCTTC.

The rearrangement uses TRBV29-1 and TRBJ1-1, with 8 bases lining up with TRBD1. After removal of 5 bases from V and 6 bases from J, the junction contained 17 bases not matched to a gene. CDR1 and CDR2 (germline): SQVTM, ANQGSEA. This CDR3 has 16 amino acids. CDR3 protein: CSVLRPQQGVASEAFF. The CDR3 DNA reads TGCAGCGTTCTTAGGCCCCAACAGGGGGTGGCCTCTGAAGCTTTCTTT.

The CDR3 sequence: CASSQTSGTYTDTQYF. Here the CDR3 DNA reads TGTGCCAGCAGCCAGACTAGCGGGACTTACACAGATACGCAGTATTTT. The V call is TRBV3-1 (or the pseudogene TRBV3-2), the J call TRBJ2-3; 11 nucleotides agree with TRBD2. The CDR3 spans 16 residues. The trim removed 3 bases at V and 2 bases at J, leaving 4 bases unmatched. CDR1 LGHDT and CDR2 YNNKEL come from the germline V gene (reference sequence).

The rearrangement joins TRBV3-1 (or the pseudogene TRBV3-2) to TRBJ2-1, with 8 bases aligning to TRBD2. The CDR3 extends over 15 amino acids. The germline V gene encodes CDR1 LGHDT and CDR2 YNNKEL (reference sequence). Trimming took 4 bases from V and 8 from J; bases not matched to a gene: 10. This chain's CDR3 is CASSPGTGLVYEQFF. CDR3 sequence (DNA): TGTGCCAGCAGCCCGGGAACGGGACTAGTATATGAGCAGTTCTTC.

The gene calls are TRBV5-5 and TRBJ2-4; TRBD2 agrees at 7 bases. The CDR3 spans 19 residues. The V gene end was trimmed by 0 bases and the J gene end by 3 bases; junction bases not matched to a gene: 15. Looked up from germline, CDR1 is SGHKS and CDR2 is YYEKEE (reference sequence). CDR3 sequence (DNA): TGTGCCAGCAGCTTGGAAGCTTGGGCGGGGGAGCTTGGCAAAAACATTCAGTACTTC. Translating gives CASSLEAWAGELGKNIQYF. Full variable domain (missing parts from reference TRBV5-5 and TRBJ2-4): DAGVTQSPTHLIKTRGQQVTLRCSPISGHKSVSWYQQVLGQGPQFIFQYYEKEERGRGNFPDRFSARQFPNYSSELNVNALLLGDSALYLCASSLEAWAGELGKNIQYFGAGTRLSVL.

This chain joins TRBV4-1 and TRBJ1-5; TRBD1 matches 8 bases. From germline, CDR1 is MGHRA and CDR2 YSYEKL. With V trimmed by 0 bases and J by 7 bases, 11 bases remained unmatched. The CDR3 loop spans 17 amino acids. CDR3 DNA: TGCGCCAGCAGCCAAGACCTTCGGACAGGGAGAGACCAGCCCCAGCATTTT. Protein product: CASSQDLRTGRDQPQHF.

The chain is built from TRBV2 and TRBJ1-6, with unresolved D. The CDR3 covers 17 residues. Trimming stripped 6 bases from V and 0 bases from J, with 15 bases between. Germline CDR1 reads SNHLY; CDR2 reads FYNNEI. This CDR3 reads CASRRQSRSSYNSPLHF. DNA for the CDR3: TGTGCCAGCAGGAGGCAGAGTCGGAGCTCCTATAATTCACCCCTCCACTTT. The full variable domain, with the rest looked up from reference TRBV2 and TRBJ1-6, is EPEVTQTPSHQVTQMGQEVILRCVPISNHLYFYWYRQILGQKVEFLVSFYNNEISEKSEIFDDQFSVERPDGSNFTLKIRSTKLEDSAMYFCASRRQSRSSYNSPLHFGNGTRLTVT.

V and J are TRBV6-5 and TRBJ1-1; no definite D call. The V and J ends lost 3 bases and 4 bases respectively, with 9 bases between them. Per the germline V gene, CDR1 is MNHEY and CDR2 is SVGAGI. CDR3 size: 13 residues. Here the CDR3 DNA reads TGTGCCAGCAGTTATGAGGGCGTCACTGAAGCTTTCTTT. Its translation: CASSYEGVTEAFF.

The genes are TRBV29-1 and TRBJ2-5; 11 bases are shared with TRBD1. CDR3 length equals 13 residues. With V trimmed by 5 bases and J by 7 bases, 6 bases remained unmatched. CDR1 SQVTM and CDR2 ANQGSEA come from the germline V gene. DNA of the CDR3: TGCAGCGTTCGAGGGACAGGGGGGGGGACCCAGTACTTC. Protein: CSVRGTGGGTQYF.

This chain joins TRBV19 and TRBJ1-4; TRBD1 matches 10 bases. The junction had 4 bases not matched to a gene; V was cut back by 4 bases and J by 8 bases. The CDR3 extends over 14 amino acids. The germline CDR1 and CDR2 sequences are LNHDA and SQIVND (reference sequence). The CDR3 spells CASSTRTGGEKLFF. The CDR3 DNA sequence: TGTGCCAGTAGTACCCGGACAGGGGGAGAAAAACTGTTTTTT.

The rearrangement links TRBV5-1 to TRBJ1-2; D possibly corresponds to TRBD1 (5 bases). Between the trimmed V and J ends, which lost 6 bases and 6 bases, there was a span of 15 bases. The CDR3 totals 13 residues. Germline loops: CDR1 SGHRS, CDR2 YFSETQ. The chain's CDR3 is CASTQDSRDGYTF. In DNA, the CDR3 is TGCGCCAGCACCCAGGATTCCAGGGATGGCTACACCTTC.

This sequence joins TRBV5-4 and TRBJ1-2; TRBD1 agrees at 8 bases. The length of the CDR3 is 16 residues. V was clipped by 4 bases and J by 0 bases; unmatched bases: 8. Germline V gives CDR1 SGHNT, CDR2 YYREEE (reference sequence). The CDR3 sequence is CASSPLGTGANYGYTF. The CDR3 bases are TGTGCCAGCAGCCCTCTGGGGACAGGTGCTAACTATGGCTACACCTTC.

This chain uses TRBV11-1 with TRBJ2-7; weak D call: TRBD2 (5 bases). V was clipped by 8 bases and J by 4 bases, with 12 bases between them. The CDR3 extends over 12 amino acids. The germline V gene encodes CDR1 SGHAT and CDR2 FQDESV (reference sequence). The DNA of the CDR3 is TGTGCCAGCGCTCGCCGGGGTTACGAGCAGTACTTC. Amino acids: CASARRGYEQYF.

This rearrangement joins TRBV28 to TRBJ1-2; D perhaps matches TRBD1 (5 bases). Germline CDR1 MDHEN, CDR2 SYDVKM. The length of the CDR3 is 15 residues. Trimming pared 1 base from V and 3 bases from J, leaving 12 bases between. This CDR3 reads CASSLLWGRDYGYTF. In nucleotides, the CDR3 is TGTGCCAGCAGTTTATTGTGGGGGAGGGACTATGGCTACACCTTC.

The chain joins TRBV12-5 to TRBJ2-1; 9 bases are shared with TRBD2. The CDR3 contains 15 residues. CDR1 is LGHNT, CDR2 FRNRAP, per germline. V shed 0 bases and J 7 bases; nucleotides not matched to a gene: 4. The CDR3 region is CASGLVAGGRNEQFF. The CDR3 DNA reads as TGTGCTAGTGGTTTGGTCGCGGGAGGGAGGAATGAGCAGTTCTTC.

J is TRBJ2-2 and V is TRBV5-1, with 9 positions matching TRBD1. The CDR3 runs 19 residues. Germline V gene data show CDR1 as SGHRS and CDR2 as YFSETQ. With V trimmed by 0 bases and J by 1 base, 10 bases remained unmatched. The DNA for the CDR3 is TGCGCCAGCAGCTTGGGGGGTTATCCGGGACAGGGGAACACCGGGGAGCTGTTTTTT. Translating it yields CASSLGGYPGQGNTGELFF.

The J gene is TRBJ2-1, the V gene TRBV4-2, with 13 nucleotides matching TRBD2. Germline CDR1 and CDR2: LGHNA and YNFKEQ. V lost 4 bases and J lost 7; bases outside the gene matches: 10. This CDR3 spans 17 amino acids. The CDR3 region is CASSPLAGGRYRNEQFF. The CDR3 nucleotides are TGTGCCAGCAGCCCACTAGCGGGGGGGCGGTATAGGAATGAGCAGTTCTTC.

The chain joins TRBV18 to TRBJ1-4; D not certain. V was clipped by 6 bases and J by 4 bases, with 18 bases between them. The germline V gene encodes CDR1 KGHSH and CDR2 LQKENI. This CDR3 is built from 16 residues. The CDR3 nucleotides read TGTGCCAGCTCGTCGACGACTACCGGGAGTAATGAAAAACTGTTTTTT. Protein: CASSSTTTGSNEKLFF.

This clone was found once. V usage is TRBV19 and J usage is TRBJ1-2, with a weak D call TRBD1 (5 bases). The CDR3 covers 14 residues. Deletions cut 2 bases from V and 4 bases from J, with 11 bases between. The germline V gene encodes CDR1 LNHDA and CDR2 SQIVND (reference sequence). The CDR3 DNA is TGTGCCAGTAGTATAACTCAGGGCCCCTATGGCTACACCTTC. Its translation: CASSITQGPYGYTF.

The genes are TRBV30 and TRBJ1-6; D unresolved. Trimming left V 4 bases short and J 5 bases short, with 12 bases between. From germline, CDR1 is GTSNPN and CDR2 SVGIG (reference sequence). The CDR3 totals 14 residues. The CDR3 DNA reads TGTGCCTGGAAAAGGAGTCCAAATAATTCACCCCTCCACTTT. It encodes CAWKRSPNNSPLHF.

The chain employs TRBV29-1 and TRBJ2-7, with 8 bases fitting TRBD1. J was trimmed by 0 bases and V by 7 bases; bases with no gene match: 5. The CDR3 has 13 residues. CDR1 and CDR2 (germline): SQVTM, ANQGSEA. The CDR3 DNA follows: TGCAGCGCTACGGGACAGGCCTCCTACGAGCAGTACTTC. Protein sequence: CSATGQASYEQYF.